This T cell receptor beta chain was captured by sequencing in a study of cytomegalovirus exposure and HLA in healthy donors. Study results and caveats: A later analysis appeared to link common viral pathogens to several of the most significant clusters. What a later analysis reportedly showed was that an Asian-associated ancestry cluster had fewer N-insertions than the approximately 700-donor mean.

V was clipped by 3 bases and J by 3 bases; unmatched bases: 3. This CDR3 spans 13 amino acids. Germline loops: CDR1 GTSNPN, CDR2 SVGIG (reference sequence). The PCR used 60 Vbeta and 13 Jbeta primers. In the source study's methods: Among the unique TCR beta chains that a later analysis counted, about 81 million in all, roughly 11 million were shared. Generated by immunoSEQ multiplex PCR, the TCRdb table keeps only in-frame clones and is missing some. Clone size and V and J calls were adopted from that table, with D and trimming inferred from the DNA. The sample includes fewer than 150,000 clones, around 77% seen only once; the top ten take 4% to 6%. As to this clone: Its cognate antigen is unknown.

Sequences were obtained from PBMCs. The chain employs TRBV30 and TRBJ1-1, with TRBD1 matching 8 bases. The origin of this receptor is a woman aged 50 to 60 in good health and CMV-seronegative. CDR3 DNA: TGTGCCTGGAGCTTGACAGGGGACACTGAAGCTTTCTTT. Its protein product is CAWSLTGDTEAFF.